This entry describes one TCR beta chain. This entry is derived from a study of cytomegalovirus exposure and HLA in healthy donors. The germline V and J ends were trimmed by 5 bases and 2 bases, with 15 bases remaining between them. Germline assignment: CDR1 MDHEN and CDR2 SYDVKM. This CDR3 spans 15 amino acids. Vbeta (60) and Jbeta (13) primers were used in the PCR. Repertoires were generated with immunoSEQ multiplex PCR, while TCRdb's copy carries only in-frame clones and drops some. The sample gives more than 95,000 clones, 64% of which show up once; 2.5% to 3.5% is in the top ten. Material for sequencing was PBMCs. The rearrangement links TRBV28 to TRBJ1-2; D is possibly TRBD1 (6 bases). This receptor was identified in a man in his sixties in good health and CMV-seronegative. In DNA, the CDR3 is TGTGCCAGCAGTAGGCCTAAACAGGGAAACTATGGCTACACCTTC. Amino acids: CASSRPKQGNYGYTF.